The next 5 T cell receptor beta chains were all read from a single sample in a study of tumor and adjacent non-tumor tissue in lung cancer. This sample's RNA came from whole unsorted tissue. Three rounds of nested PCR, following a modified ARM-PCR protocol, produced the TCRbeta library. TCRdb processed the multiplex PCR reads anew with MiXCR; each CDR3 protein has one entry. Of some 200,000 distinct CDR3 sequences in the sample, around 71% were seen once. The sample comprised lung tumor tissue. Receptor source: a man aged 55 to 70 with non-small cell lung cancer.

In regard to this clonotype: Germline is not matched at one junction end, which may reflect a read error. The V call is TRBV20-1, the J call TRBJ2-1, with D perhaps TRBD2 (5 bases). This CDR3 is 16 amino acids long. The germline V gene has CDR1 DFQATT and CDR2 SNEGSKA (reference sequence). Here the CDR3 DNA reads TGCAGTGTTAGAGATAACCGGGGAGTATCCTACAATGAGCAGTTCTTC. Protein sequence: CSVRDNRGVSYNEQFF.

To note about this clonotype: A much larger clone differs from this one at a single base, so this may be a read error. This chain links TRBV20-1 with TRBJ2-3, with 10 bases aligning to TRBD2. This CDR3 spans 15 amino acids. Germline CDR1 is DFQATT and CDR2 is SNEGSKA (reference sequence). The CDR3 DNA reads TGCAGTGCTCCCCCTACTAGCGGGGTGGCAGATAGGCAGTATTTT. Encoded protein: CSAPPTSGVADRQYF.

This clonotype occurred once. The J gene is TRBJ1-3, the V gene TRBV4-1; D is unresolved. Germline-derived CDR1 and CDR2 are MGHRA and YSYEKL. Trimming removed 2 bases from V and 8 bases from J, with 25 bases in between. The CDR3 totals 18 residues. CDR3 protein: CASSQYAGRARVSYTIYF. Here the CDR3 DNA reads TGCGCCAGCAGCCAATATGCGGGAAGGGCGAGGGTTTCGTACACCATATATTTT.

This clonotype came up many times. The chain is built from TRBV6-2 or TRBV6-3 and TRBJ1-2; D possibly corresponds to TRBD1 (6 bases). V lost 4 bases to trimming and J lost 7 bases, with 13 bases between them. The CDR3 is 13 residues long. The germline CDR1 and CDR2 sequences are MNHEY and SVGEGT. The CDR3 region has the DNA TGTGCCAGCAGTTTTGGACAGTCTCCTGGCTACACCTTC. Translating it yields CASSFGQSPGYTF.

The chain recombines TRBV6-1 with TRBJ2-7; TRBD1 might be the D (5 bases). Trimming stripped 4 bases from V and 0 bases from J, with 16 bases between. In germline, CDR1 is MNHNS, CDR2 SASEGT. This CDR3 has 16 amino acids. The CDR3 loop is CASSARGTASSYEQYF. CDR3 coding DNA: TGTGCCAGCAGTGCAAGGGGAACAGCCAGCTCCTACGAGCAGTACTTC.